This TCR beta chain was captured by sequencing in a study of blood T cells in healthy people across ages. Study-wide results and limits: Donors of long life had a larger count of naive CD4+ cells and greater diversity than aged donors.

For the second PCR, which ran for roughly 6 to 12 cycles, a sample-barcoded 5' primer and a J-beta primer mix were used. TCRdb itself ran the 5' RACE reads through MiXCR, one entry per CDR3 protein. The table shows 1.5 million to 2 million distinct CDR3 sequences, with roughly 52% occurring only once. Worth noting for this clonotype: The antigen remains unidentified. A read error may produce the germline difference seen at one junction end.

The TCR sequence derives from a woman between 35 and 50 years old in good health. Sequenced material: blood.

The CDR3 is CASRDTQGEAFF. The CDR3 nucleotides read TGTGCTAGCAGGGATACCCAGGGTGAAGCTTTCTTT. The rearrangement joins TRBV25-1 to TRBJ1-1; tentatively, D is TRBD1 (5 bases). The CDR3 consists of 12 residues. The germline gives CDR1 MGHDK, CDR2 SYGVNS.